A single sample gave rise to the 17 T cell receptor beta chains below, sequenced in a study of CD8 T cells in Susac syndrome. RNA was extracted with the RNeasy kit, and a quantity of roughly 0.5 to 1 ug was reverse transcribed using random hexamers. A single record per CDR3 protein comes from TCRdb applying MiXCR to the immunoSEQ multiplex PCR reads. The repertoire holds over 100,000 distinct CDR3 sequences, with about 96% as singletons. The specimen was CD4+ T cells from PBMCs. These receptors originate from a human donor in good health.

The rearrangement links TRBV6-2 or TRBV6-3 to TRBJ2-3; 7 bases map to TRBD2. The V gene's germline CDR1 is MNHEY and CDR2 SVGEGT. J was trimmed by 0 bases and V by 6 bases; bases with no gene match: 3. This CDR3 has 14 residues. CDR3 in DNA: TGTGCCAGCAGCAAGCGGGGTAGCACAGATACGCAGTATTTT. Translating it yields CASSKRGSTDTQYF.

The rearrangement uses TRBV5-1 and TRBJ1-1; TRBD1 matches 7 bases. V shed 2 bases, J shed 4 bases, and the junction held 8 bases outside the gene matches. This CDR3 has 15 amino acids. CDR1 and CDR2 (germline): SGHRS, YFSETQ. DNA for the CDR3: TGCGCCAGCAGCTTAACAGGGGTTAAGGGCACTGAAGCTTTCTTT. Amino acids: CASSLTGVKGTEAFF.

The chain carries TRBV4-1 and TRBJ2-4; D unclear. The CDR3 consists of 15 residues. V lost 0 bases, J lost 1 base, and 7 bases lay in between. Germline loops: CDR1 MGHRA, CDR2 YSYEKL. The CDR3: CASSQEGQAKNIQYF. The CDR3, as DNA: TGCGCCAGCAGCCAAGAAGGTCAGGCCAAAAACATTCAGTACTTC.

J is TRBJ2-7 and V is TRBV20-1, with 10 bases lining up with TRBD2. V shed 5 bases, J shed 2 bases, and the junction held 3 bases outside the gene matches. CDR1 and CDR2 (germline): DFQATT, SNEGSKA (reference sequence). The CDR3 is 13 amino acids. CDR3 sequence reads: CSARTSGAYEQYF. CDR3 DNA: TGCAGTGCTCGGACTAGCGGCGCCTACGAGCAGTACTTC.

The J gene is TRBJ2-1, the V gene TRBV9; TRBD2 matches 7 bases. V lost 4 bases to trimming and J lost 0 bases; unmatched junction nucleotides: 4. Germline values: CDR1 SGDLS, CDR2 YYNGEE. The CDR3 is 15 amino acids. CDR3: CASSWGGSSYNEQFF. DNA for the CDR3: TGTGCCAGCAGCTGGGGAGGGAGCTCCTACAATGAGCAGTTCTTC.

V is TRBV6-2 or TRBV6-3 and J is TRBJ2-3; 7 bases line up with TRBD2. Germline V lookup: CDR1 MNHEY, CDR2 SVGEGT. The V segment lost 5 bases and the J segment 5 bases; nucleotides outside the gene matches: 7. The CDR3 contains 14 residues. Written as DNA, the CDR3 is TGTGCCAGCAGTGCAGCGGGAACGGTAGATACGCAGTATTTT. Translating it yields CASSAAGTVDTQYF.

This chain links TRBV9 with TRBJ1-1; the D gene is possibly TRBD1 (5 bases). Trimming shortened V by 0 bases and J by 0 bases, and 15 bases separated the two germline ends. CDR1 is SGDLS and CDR2 is YYNGEE in the germline V gene. The CDR3 loop spans 17 amino acids. Written as DNA, the CDR3 is TGTGCCAGCAGCGTAGATCCAGGGTTTAATATGAACACTGAAGCTTTCTTT. Its protein product is CASSVDPGFNMNTEAFF.

This clonotype is a singleton in its sample. The chain couples TRBV29-1 to TRBJ2-5, with 12 bases identical to TRBD1. J lost 1 base, V lost 5 bases, and 8 bases had no gene match. Looked up from germline, CDR1 is SQVTM and CDR2 is ANQGSEA. CDR3 length equals 16 residues. CDR3 in amino acids: CSVQIGTGGGQETQYF. CDR3 sequence (DNA): TGCAGCGTTCAGATCGGGACAGGGGGCGGCCAAGAGACCCAGTACTTC.

The chain combines TRBV19 with TRBJ1-2, with TRBD1 identical over 9 bases. The CDR3 loop spans 15 amino acids. Unmatched junction bases numbered 7, after V lost 7 bases and J lost 1 base. Germline V gene data show CDR1 as LNHDA and CDR2 as SQIVND (reference sequence). The CDR3 protein is CASTTGQGVNYGYTF. The CDR3 coding sequence is TGTGCCAGTACTACGGGACAGGGTGTTAACTATGGCTACACCTTC.

This rearrangement joins TRBV7-8 to TRBJ2-7; tentatively, D is TRBD2 (5 bases). The CDR3 covers 13 residues. CDR1 and CDR2 from the germline V gene are SGHVS and FQNEAQ. V was cut by 8 bases and J by 6 bases, with 17 bases left in between. The CDR3 sequence: CASLPRPGGEQYF. CDR3 nucleotides: TGTGCCAGCCTGCCTAGGCCCGGAGGCGAGCAGTACTTC.

This clonotype was detected only once. In DNA, the CDR3 is TGTGCCAGCTACCTCCACTTGTGGGCGCAGTATTTT. Protein: CASYLHLWAQYF. This sequence joins TRBV2 and TRBJ2-3, with D uncertain. CDR1 SNHLY and CDR2 FYNNEI come from the germline V gene. CDR3 length: 12 residues. V lost 8 bases and J 10 bases, leaving 16 bases between the germline ends.

This chain joins TRBV24-1 and TRBJ1-5; 8 positions match TRBD1. Germline V CDR1 and CDR2: KGHDR, SFDVKD. The V segment lost 8 bases and the J segment 1 base; nucleotides outside the gene matches: 3. This CDR3 is built from 14 residues. CDR3: CATKRQGSNQPQHF. In nucleotides, the CDR3 is TGTGCCACCAAGAGACAGGGGAGCAATCAGCCCCAGCATTTT.

The rearrangement joins TRBV7-9 to TRBJ2-7; D possibly corresponds to TRBD1 (6 bases). With 2 bases removed from V and 3 bases from J, the gap between germline ends came to 11 bases. The CDR3 covers 14 residues. Germline lookup yields CDR1 SEHNR and CDR2 FQNEAQ (reference sequence). This chain's CDR3 is CASSLWDNLYEQYF. The CDR3 bases are TGTGCCAGCAGCTTATGGGACAACCTCTACGAGCAGTACTTC. The whole variable domain, filled in from reference TRBV7-9 and TRBJ2-7, reads DTGVSQNPRHKITKRGQNVTFRCDPISEHNRLYWYRQTLGQGPEFLTYFQNEAQLEKSRLLSDRFSAERPKGSFSTLEIQRTEQGDSAMYLCASSLWDNLYEQYFGPGTRLTVT.

This sequence joins TRBV3-1 and TRBJ1-2; D may be TRBD1 (5 bases). CDR3 length: 17 residues. Germline CDR1 is LGHDT and CDR2 is YNNKEL (reference sequence). V shed 4 bases and J shed 6 bases, with 24 bases lying between them. CDR3 DNA: TGTGCCAGCAGCCGCTACCAAAATACGGGGGGTAAAAATGGCTACACCTTC. Its protein is CASSRYQNTGGKNGYTF. Looking up the rest from reference TRBV3-1 and TRBJ1-2 gives the full variable domain: DTAVSQTPKYLVTQMGNDKSIKCEQNLGHDTMYWYKQDSKKFLKIMFSYNNKELIINETVPNRFSPKSPDKAHLNLHINSLELGDSAVYFCASSRYQNTGGKNGYTFGSGTRLTVV.

The chain uses TRBV7-2 and TRBJ2-5; possibly TRBD2 for D (6 bases). V shed 2 bases and J shed 1 base, with 11 bases lying between them. CDR1 SGHTA and CDR2 FQGNSA come from the germline V gene. CDR3 length: 15 residues. The CDR3 sequence: CASSLSRGTQETQYF. The CDR3 region has the DNA TGTGCCAGCAGCTTATCTCGGGGGACCCAAGAGACCCAGTACTTC.

This clonotype was picked up one time. The chain recombines TRBV29-1 with TRBJ1-1, with 7 positions matching TRBD1. CDR1 and CDR2 (germline): SQVTM, ANQGSEA. The CDR3 is 12 residues long. V lost 6 bases, J lost 4 bases, and 5 bases stayed unmatched. CDR3 DNA sequence: TGCAGCGTCAGGGGGGGGGCCACTGAAGCTTTCTTT. This translates into CSVRGGATEAFF.

V is TRBV19 and J is TRBJ2-5; TRBD2 agrees at 12 bases. V shed 3 bases and J 4 bases; nucleotides not matched to a gene: 3. CDR1 LNHDA and CDR2 SQIVND come from the germline V gene (reference sequence). The CDR3 length is 15 residues. CDR3 region: CASSISSGGGETQYF. DNA for the CDR3: TGTGCCAGTAGTATTTCTAGCGGGGGGGGAGAGACCCAGTACTTC.